The 32 T cell receptor beta chains listed next were all sequenced from one sample in a study of cytomegalovirus exposure and HLA in healthy donors. The PCR ran on 60 Vbeta and 13 Jbeta primers. Using immunoSEQ multiplex PCR, the repertoire was profiled, and TCRdb retains in-frame clones only, with some absent. The sample lists some 150,000 clones, roughly 80% occurring once. The sample consisted of PBMCs. The receptors were sampled from a woman between 50 and 59 years old in good health and CMV-seropositive.

The rearrangement uses TRBV5-1 and TRBJ2-5; unclear D gene. CDR3 length: 14 amino acids. In germline, CDR1 is SGHRS, CDR2 YFSETQ. Trimming stripped 1 base from V and 2 bases from J, with 9 bases between. CDR3 DNA sequence: TGCGCCAGCAGCTTGTTAGTCCCACAAGAGACCCAGTACTTC. Amino acid sequence: CASSLLVPQETQYF. Using reference TRBV5-1 and TRBJ2-5 for the parts outside the CDR3, the full variable domain is KAGVTQTPRYLIKTRGQQVTLSCSPISGHRSVSWYQQTPGQGLQFLFEYFSETQRNKGNFPGRFSGRQFSNSRSEMNVSTLELGDSALYLCASSLLVPQETQYFGPGTRLLVL.

J is TRBJ2-1 and V is TRBV28; D may be TRBD2 (6 bases). V lost 2 bases and J 3 bases, leaving 11 bases between the germline ends. Germline lookup yields CDR1 MDHEN and CDR2 SYDVKM. The CDR3 runs 15 residues. The CDR3 sequence is CASSLTGVFYNEQFF. CDR3 bases: TGTGCCAGCAGTTTAACGGGGGTATTCTACAATGAGCAGTTCTTC.

The genes are TRBV10-3 and TRBJ1-3, with D possibly being TRBD1 (6 bases). CDR3 length: 13 residues. Trimming pared 5 bases from V and 4 bases from J, leaving 9 bases between. Germline V lookup: CDR1 ENHRY, CDR2 SYGVKD. The CDR3 region is CAISQGTGNTIYF. The CDR3 DNA reads TGTGCCATCAGTCAGGGGACGGGAAACACCATATATTTT.

The V and J genes are TRBV11-2 and TRBJ2-7, with 7 positions matching TRBD2. Unmatched junction bases numbered 12, after V lost 8 bases and J lost 5 bases. This CDR3 is built from 14 residues. CDR1 is SGHAT, CDR2 FQNNGV, per germline. CDR3 sequence (DNA): TGTGCCAGCTCCTCTCTGCGGGAGAGAAACGAGCAGTACTTC. It is translated as CASSSLRERNEQYF.

The V and J genes are TRBV30 and TRBJ2-2; D is unclear. Germline loops: CDR1 GTSNPN, CDR2 SVGIG (reference sequence). This CDR3 contains 13 residues. Trimming took off 0 bases at V and 8 bases at J, with 10 bases between the two ends. The CDR3: CAWSVIRRGELFF. The CDR3 bases are TGTGCCTGGAGTGTTATTCGGCGGGGGGAGCTGTTTTTT. Full variable domain (remainder filled in from reference TRBV30 and TRBJ2-2): SQTIHQWPATLVQPVGSPLSLECTVEGTSNPNLYWYRQAAGRGLQLLFYSVGIGQISSEVPQNLSASRPQDRQFILSSKKLLLSDSGFYLCAWSVIRRGELFFGEGSRLTVL.

In this sample, this clone turned up a few times. The CDR3 region is CASRFPRSLFAYEQYF. DNA for the CDR3: TGCGCCAGCAGATTTCCTAGAAGCCTTTTTGCGTACGAGCAGTACTTC. The chain uses TRBV5-1 and TRBJ2-7; D is uncertain. The germline gives CDR1 SGHRS, CDR2 YFSETQ. V gave up 5 bases and J gave up 4 bases, with 22 bases separating them. This CDR3 has 16 residues.

The J gene is TRBJ2-3, the V gene TRBV4-1; 8 bases are shared with TRBD1. CDR1 is MGHRA and CDR2 is YSYEKL in the germline V gene. The CDR3 extends over 20 amino acids. V shed 2 bases and J 2 bases; nucleotides not matched to a gene: 18. CDR3 protein: CASSQQRGQAPGHSTDTQYF. CDR3 nucleotide sequence: TGCGCCAGCAGCCAACAAAGGGGACAGGCACCCGGGCATTCCACAGATACGCAGTATTTT.

V is TRBV6-6 and J is TRBJ2-1; 10 nucleotides line up with TRBD1. Germline CDR1 and CDR2: MNHNY and SVGAGI (reference sequence). The CDR3 is 16 residues long. V lost 5 bases and J lost 5; bases outside the gene matches: 9. This CDR3 reads CASSPNRDRGNNEQFF. The CDR3 DNA sequence: TGTGCCAGCAGTCCCAACCGGGACAGGGGTAACAATGAGCAGTTCTTC.

The V call is TRBV9, the J call TRBJ1-1; tentatively, D is TRBD1 (5 bases). CDR1 SGDLS and CDR2 YYNGEE come from the germline V gene. V was clipped by 3 bases and J by 1 base, with 13 bases between them. The CDR3 length is 15 residues. CDR3 in amino acids: CASSGVSGGNTEAFF. Written as DNA, the CDR3 is TGTGCCAGCAGCGGGGTTTCGGGGGGGAACACTGAAGCTTTCTTT.

This clone showed up just once. This sequence joins TRBV7-2 and TRBJ1-2; maybe TRBD1 (6 bases). There are 12 residues in the CDR3. CDR1 and CDR2 (germline): SGHTA, FQGNSA. Trimming shortened V by 1 base and J by 14 bases, and 14 bases separated the two germline ends. CDR3 sequence: CASSLVGGARTF. The CDR3 coding sequence is TGTGCCAGCAGCTTAGTAGGGGGGGCAAGGACCTTC.

V usage is TRBV7-6 and J usage is TRBJ2-7, with TRBD1 matching over 8 bases. Germline V lookup: CDR1 SGHVS, CDR2 FNYEAQ. The CDR3 spans 14 residues. Unmatched junction bases numbered 5, after V lost 5 bases and J lost 2 bases. CDR3 coding DNA: TGTGCCAGCAGCCCCGACAGGGGCCCCTACGAGCAGTACTTC. Its translation: CASSPDRGPYEQYF.

The chain has TRBV1 and TRBJ2-1; the table's D call TRBD1 went unverified against the DNA. TRBV1 is noted as a pseudogene. This CDR3 has 15 residues. CDR3 bases: TGCACCAGCAGCCAAGAAGGGGATTGGCAGGATGAGCAGTTCTTC. The encoded protein is CTSSQEGDWQDEQFF.

The CDR3 loop reads CASSLESLGGYTF. CDR3 coding DNA: TGTGCCAGCAGCTTGGAGAGTCTAGGCGGCTACACCTTC. The V and J genes are TRBV7-9 and TRBJ1-2; D remains ambiguous. V gave up 3 bases and J gave up 8 bases, with 13 bases separating them. The CDR3 runs to 13 residues. Germline V gene sequence: CDR1 SEHNR, CDR2 FQNEAQ (reference sequence).

The chain joins TRBV6-1 to TRBJ1-2; D gene unclear. In germline, CDR1 is MNHNS, CDR2 SASEGT. CDR3 length: 13 residues. V was trimmed by 2 bases and J by 2 bases, leaving 6 bases between them. CDR3 in DNA: TGTGCCAGCAGTGAAAGCTTCAACTATGGCTACACCTTC. Translation gives CASSESFNYGYTF.

CDR3 sequence reads: CASSLAGDVNYGYTF. CDR3 sequence (DNA): TGTGCCAGCAGCTTAGCAGGGGATGTTAACTATGGCTACACCTTC. The chain has TRBV7-9 and TRBJ1-2; weak D call: TRBD1 (5 bases). The CDR3 is made up of 15 amino acids. The V end lost 0 bases, the J end lost 1 base, and 9 bases lay between the germline ends. The germline CDR1 and CDR2 sequences are SEHNR and FQNEAQ (reference sequence).

The chain employs TRBV7-2 and TRBJ1-2, with D possibly being TRBD1 (5 bases). Germline V lookup: CDR1 SGHTA, CDR2 FQGNSA. The CDR3 is 14 amino acids. Trimming pared 1 base from V and 5 bases from J, leaving 11 bases between. CDR3 in amino acids: CASSLGVGGYGYTF. The CDR3, as DNA: TGTGCCAGCAGCTTAGGGGTGGGGGGGTATGGCTACACCTTC.

J is TRBJ2-7 and V is TRBV11-3; D remains ambiguous. Germline V gene data show CDR1 as SGHNT and CDR2 as YENEEA. V gave up 1 base and J gave up 5 bases, with 9 bases separating them. The CDR3 sequence is 13 residues long. The chain's CDR3 is CASSLGWSHEQYF. The CDR3 nucleotides read TGTGCCAGCAGCTTAGGATGGAGTCACGAGCAGTACTTC.

This clone has just a few counts. The chain recombines TRBV27 with TRBJ2-5; 8 positions match TRBD2. The CDR3 sequence is 14 residues long. The V segment lost 6 bases and the J segment 5 bases; nucleotides outside the gene matches: 8. Germline CDR1 is MNHEY and CDR2 is SMNVEV (reference sequence). CDR3 bases: TGTGCCAGCAGCCCACTAGCGGAAAAGGAGACCCAGTACTTC. Translating it yields CASSPLAEKETQYF.

This chain connects TRBV11-2 to TRBJ2-3, with 7 bases lining up with TRBD2. CDR3 length equals 15 residues. The germline gives CDR1 SGHAT, CDR2 FQNNGV. The J segment lost 2 bases and the V segment lost 3 bases, leaving 5 bases of the junction unmatched. CDR3 region: CASSLEGLLTDTQYF. CDR3 nucleotides: TGTGCCAGCAGCTTGGAGGGACTACTCACAGATACGCAGTATTTT.

The CDR3: CASRGVGNTEAFF. In DNA, the CDR3 is TGTGCCAGCAGGGGAGTGGGGAACACTGAAGCTTTCTTT. This chain connects TRBV2 to TRBJ1-1, with D hard to call. CDR1 and CDR2 (germline): SNHLY, FYNNEI. The CDR3 covers 13 residues. V was pared by 6 bases and J by 1 base, with 9 bases between.

The rearrangement joins TRBV5-1 to TRBJ1-1; TRBD1 is a possible D gene (5 bases). The CDR3 has 15 amino acids. The V and J ends lost 0 bases and 1 base respectively, with 10 bases between them. CDR1 and CDR2 (germline): SGHRS, YFSETQ. The CDR3 sequence is CASSLAFTGNTEAFF. DNA of the CDR3: TGCGCCAGCAGCTTGGCCTTTACAGGGAACACTGAAGCTTTCTTT.

J is TRBJ2-3 and V is TRBV10-3; D might be TRBD2 (5 bases). The germline V gene has CDR1 ENHRY and CDR2 SYGVKD. Trimming shortened V by 5 bases and J by 5 bases, and 23 bases separated the two germline ends. CDR3 size: 17 residues. CDR3: CAISPGGGLWDGDTQYF. Here the CDR3 DNA reads TGTGCCATCAGTCCGGGTGGCGGGCTCTGGGATGGAGATACGCAGTATTTT.

J is TRBJ1-1 and V is TRBV2; D is unresolved. The CDR3 has 14 residues. Trimming removed 7 bases from V and 1 base from J, with 13 bases in between. Germline CDR1 SNHLY, CDR2 FYNNEI. CDR3 in amino acids: CASKRESENTEAFF. CDR3 nucleotides: TGTGCCAGCAAAAGGGAGTCGGAGAACACTGAAGCTTTCTTT.

The chain has TRBV2 and TRBJ1-1, with TRBD1 matching 9 bases. V dropped 7 bases and J dropped 1; count of bases not matched to a gene: 7. Germline V CDR1 and CDR2: SNHLY, FYNNEI. The CDR3 loop spans 15 amino acids. This CDR3 reads CASTGQGFGNTEAFF. The DNA of the CDR3 is TGTGCCAGCACGGGACAGGGTTTCGGGAACACTGAAGCTTTCTTT.

The chain couples TRBV5-6 to TRBJ1-2; TRBD1 is a possible D gene (5 bases). The V and J ends lost 2 bases and 8 bases respectively, with 13 bases between them. The CDR3 sequence is 13 residues long. The germline gives CDR1 SGHDT, CDR2 YYEEEE. The CDR3, as DNA: TGTGCCAGCAGCTTAAGGGGATTGGAAGGCTACACCTTC. It codes for CASSLRGLEGYTF.

This chain links TRBV5-6 with TRBJ2-7, with TRBD2 matching over 9 bases. The CDR3 loop spans 19 amino acids. Germline V gives CDR1 SGHDT, CDR2 YYEEEE. V gave up 3 bases and J gave up 0 bases; unmatched junction bases: 16. The CDR3 loop is CASSSSRTSDFTSSYEQYF. As DNA, the CDR3 is TGTGCCAGCAGCTCCTCGAGGACTAGCGATTTTACTAGCTCCTACGAGCAGTACTTC. The entire variable domain, with the rest obtained from reference TRBV5-6 and TRBJ2-7, is as follows: DAGVTQSPTHLIKTRGQQVTLRCSPKSGHDTVSWYQQALGQGPQFIFQYYEEEERQRGNFPDRFSGHQFPNYSSELNVNALLLGDSALYLCASSSSRTSDFTSSYEQYFGPGTRLTVT.

This chain's CDR3 is CSVGGTAVQETQYF. CDR3 DNA: TGCAGCGTTGGCGGGACCGCCGTTCAAGAGACCCAGTACTTC. The chain joins TRBV29-1 to TRBJ2-5; possibly TRBD2 for D (6 bases). The CDR3 has 14 residues. The V end was cut by 4 bases, the J end by 2 bases, with 14 bases between. CDR1 and CDR2 from the germline V gene are SQVTM and ANQGSEA.

This clone was found a few times. The V gene is TRBV7-9, the J gene TRBJ2-1; a possible D gene is TRBD2 (5 bases). This CDR3 comprises 13 residues. The germline V gene has CDR1 SEHNR and CDR2 FQNEAQ (reference sequence). Trimming stripped 2 bases from V and 10 bases from J, with 12 bases between. The CDR3 region has the DNA TGTGCCAGCAGCTTAATGAGGGAATCCGAGCAGTTCTTC. Residues: CASSLMRESEQFF.

This clone was recorded only once. The V gene is TRBV9, the J gene TRBJ2-1; 14 nucleotides match TRBD2. Germline loops: CDR1 SGDLS, CDR2 YYNGEE. CDR3 length equals 16 residues. Losses at the gene ends were 4 bases for V and 10 bases for J; bases not matched to a gene: 10. This CDR3 is CASSFTGTSGRYEQFF. In DNA form, the CDR3 reads TGTGCCAGCAGCTTTACCGGGACTAGCGGGAGATACGAGCAGTTCTTC.

The chain links TRBV7-9 to TRBJ2-1; TRBD2 matches 10 bases. V lost 5 bases to trimming and J lost 15 bases; unmatched junction nucleotides: 13. Germline CDR1 and CDR2: SEHNR and FQNEAQ (reference sequence). CDR3 length equals 14 residues. The chain's CDR3 is CASSLRSSGGSPFF. For the CDR3, the DNA is TGTGCCAGCAGCCTTAGGAGTAGCGGGGGGAGTCCGTTCTTC.

This clone was seen just once. This rearrangement joins TRBV4-1 to TRBJ2-7; the match to TRBD1 covers 8 bases. The CDR3 runs 16 residues. Germline V gene sequence: CDR1 MGHRA, CDR2 YSYEKL. The ends lost 0 bases at V and 1 base at J; junction bases unmatched: 5. CDR3: CASSQEARGQSYEQYF. CDR3 DNA: TGCGCCAGCAGCCAAGAGGCCAGGGGGCAATCCTACGAGCAGTACTTC.

This chain joins TRBV7-2 and TRBJ2-5; perhaps TRBD2 as D (5 bases). This CDR3 has 13 amino acids. Germline V gene lookup returns CDR1 SGHTA and CDR2 FQGNSA. Trimming shortened V by 5 bases and J by 11 bases, and 18 bases separated the two germline ends. The CDR3 region has the DNA TGTGCCAGCAGCCCTGGAGGACCTGGAGAGCAGTACTTC. This codes for CASSPGGPGEQYF.